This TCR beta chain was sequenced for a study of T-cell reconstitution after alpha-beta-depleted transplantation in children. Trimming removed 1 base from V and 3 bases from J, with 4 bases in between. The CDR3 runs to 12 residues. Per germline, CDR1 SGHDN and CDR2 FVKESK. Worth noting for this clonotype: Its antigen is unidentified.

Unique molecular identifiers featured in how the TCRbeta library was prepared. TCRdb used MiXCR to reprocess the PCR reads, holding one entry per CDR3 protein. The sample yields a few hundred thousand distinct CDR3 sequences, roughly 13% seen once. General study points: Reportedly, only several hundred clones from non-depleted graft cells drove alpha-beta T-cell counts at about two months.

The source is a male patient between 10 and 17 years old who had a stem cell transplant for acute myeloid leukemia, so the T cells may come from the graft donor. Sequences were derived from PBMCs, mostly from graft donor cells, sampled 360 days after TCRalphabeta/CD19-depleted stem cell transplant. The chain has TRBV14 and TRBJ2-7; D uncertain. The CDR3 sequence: CASSQANYEQYF. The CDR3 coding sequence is TGTGCCAGCAGCCAAGCGAACTACGAGCAGTACTTC.